Listed below are T cell receptor beta chains from one sample, sequenced in a study of beta chain features in type 1 diabetes. The data were produced by immunoSEQ multiplex PCR, yet TCRdb's version contains in-frame clones alone and is incomplete. The sample contains approximately 730,000 clones, 13% of which appear only once. Source material: naive CD4+ T cells from blood. The receptors originated from a young man with type 1 diabetes. The CDR3 runs from the conserved cysteine through the conserved F or W. D genes are given only for firm matches. Not every row has a clone size; where given, it reads once, few, many or a size class.

CDR3nt	CDR3aa	j_gene	d_gene	len	abundance	v_gene
TGTGCCAGCAGCGTTTTCACAGCGTCACCCACAGATACGCAGTATTTT	CASSVFTASPTDTQYF	TRBJ2-3	-	16	-	TRBV9
TGTGCCAGCTCACCTAGGGCCGGCTACTACGAGCAGTACTTC	CASSPRAGYYEQYF	TRBJ2-7	-	14	-	TRBV18
TGTGCCAGCAGTTTGGGACTAGCGGCAGAGACCCAGTACTTC	CASSLGLAAETQYF	TRBJ2-5	TRBD2	14	few	TRBV27
TGCGCCAGCAGCTTGTGGCAGATCTCTGGGGCCAACGTCCTGACTTTC	CASSLWQISGANVLTF	TRBJ2-6	-	16	few	TRBV5-1
TGTGCCAGCAGTTTCCTCCTTGGGACAGGGCATCAGCCCCAGCATTTT	CASSFLLGTGHQPQHF	TRBJ1-5	TRBD1	16	-	TRBV28
TGCAGCGTTGCCCAACAGGGTGACACTGAAGCTTTCTTT	CSVAQQGDTEAFF	TRBJ1-1	-	13	few	TRBV29-1
TGCGCCAGCAGCCCCCGGGGAGCGGGGGCGAGTACAAATGAGCAGTTCTTC	CASSPRGAGASTNEQFF	TRBJ2-1	TRBD2	17	-	TRBV5-1
TGCGCCAGCAGCCAATCTGCCGGGACAGAGTACGAGCAGTACTTC	CASSQSAGTEYEQYF	TRBJ2-7	TRBD1	15	few	TRBV4-1
TGTGCCAGCGAACAGGGGATACGGAACATTCAGTACTTC	CASEQGIRNIQYF	TRBJ2-4	TRBD1	13	few	TRBV28
TGTGCCAGCATCCAGGAGAACTCTGGGGCCAACGTCCTGACTTTC	CASIQENSGANVLTF	TRBJ2-6	-	15	few	TRBV7-8